The 5 T cell receptor beta chains presented below share a single source sample, sequenced in a study of CD8+CD57+ T cells in acquired aplastic anemia. It was genomic DNA that served as the template for profiling TCR beta VDJ and CDR3. From the reads, TCRdb called clonotypes with MiXCR, one entry per CDR3 protein. The sample contains about 130,000 distinct CDR3 sequences, around 48% of which appear only once. The sample comprised sorted CD4+, CD8+, or CD8+CD57+ T cells (not recorded which) from PBMCs. The receptor source for this set is a human donor in good health, serving as a control.

The V and J genes are TRBV19 and TRBJ2-7; 7 bases map to TRBD1. This CDR3 is 14 amino acids long. The junction had 5 bases not matched to a gene; V was cut back by 3 bases and J by 3 bases. The germline V gene has CDR1 LNHDA and CDR2 SQIVND (reference sequence). The chain's CDR3 is CASSIPGTDYEQYF. CDR3 DNA: TGTGCCAGTAGTATCCCCGGGACAGACTACGAGCAGTACTTC.

In its sample, this clonotype is medium-sized. The chain uses TRBV2 and TRBJ1-5; D not certain. V shed 2 bases and J shed 6 bases, with 8 bases lying between them. The CDR3 sequence is 13 residues long. The germline CDR1 and CDR2 sequences are SNHLY and FYNNEI. The CDR3 nucleotides read TGTGCCAGCAGTGAAAGGTCTGGTCAGCCCCAGCATTTT. This encodes CASSERSGQPQHF.

By share, this clonotype ranks as medium-sized. This chain uses TRBV29-1 with TRBJ1-6; the D is unclear. The V gene lost 4 bases and the J gene lost 2 bases, with 9 bases spanning the gap. The CDR3 consists of 14 residues. Germline CDR1 SQVTM, CDR2 ANQGSEA. CDR3 in amino acids: CSVVRRAYNSPLHF. Here the CDR3 DNA reads TGCAGCGTTGTACGTAGGGCCTATAATTCACCCCTCCACTTT.

This clonotype was seen many times. The chain carries TRBV20-1 and TRBJ1-5; no clear D. Trimming shortened V by 0 bases and J by 7 bases, and 13 bases separated the two germline ends. Germline loops: CDR1 DFQATT, CDR2 SNEGSKA (reference sequence). The CDR3 contains 14 residues. The CDR3 reads CSARDPEGNQPQHF. CDR3 nucleotide sequence: TGCAGTGCTAGAGATCCGGAAGGGAACCAGCCCCAGCATTTT.

The gene calls are TRBV29-1 and TRBJ2-3; D is unresolved. Per the germline V gene, CDR1 is SQVTM and CDR2 is ANQGSEA. Trimming stripped 1 base from V and 0 bases from J, with 11 bases between. The CDR3 consists of 15 residues. The CDR3 here is CSVEGGQRSTDTQYF. In nucleotides, the CDR3 is TGCAGCGTTGAAGGCGGCCAGCGTAGCACAGATACGCAGTATTTT.